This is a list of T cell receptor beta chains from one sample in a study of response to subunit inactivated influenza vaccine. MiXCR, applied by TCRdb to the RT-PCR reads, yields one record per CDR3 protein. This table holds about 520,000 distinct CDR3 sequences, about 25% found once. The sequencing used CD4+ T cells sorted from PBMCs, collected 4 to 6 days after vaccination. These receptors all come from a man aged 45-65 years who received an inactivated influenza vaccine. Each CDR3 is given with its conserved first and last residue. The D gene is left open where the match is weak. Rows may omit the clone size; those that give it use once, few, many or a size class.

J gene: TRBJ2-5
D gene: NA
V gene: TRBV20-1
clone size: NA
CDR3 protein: CSAQVETQYF
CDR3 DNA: TGCAGTGCTCAGGTTGAGACCCAGTACTTC

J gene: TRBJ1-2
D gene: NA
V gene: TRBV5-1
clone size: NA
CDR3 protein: CASSFQGRDGYTF
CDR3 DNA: TGCGCCAGCAGCTTTCAGGGAAGGGATGGCTACACCTTC

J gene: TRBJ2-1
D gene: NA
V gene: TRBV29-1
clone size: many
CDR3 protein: CSVRAGANEQFF
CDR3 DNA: TGCAGCGTACGGGCTGGGGCGAATGAGCAGTTCTTC

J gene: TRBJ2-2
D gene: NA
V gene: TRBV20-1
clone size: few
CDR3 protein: CSARGGPATGELFF
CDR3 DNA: TGCAGTGCTAGGGGGGGGCCGGCCACCGGGGAGCTGTTTTTT

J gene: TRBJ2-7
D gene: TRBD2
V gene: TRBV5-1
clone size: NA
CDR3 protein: CASSLWGASGTEQYF
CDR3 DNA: TGCGCCAGCAGCTTGTGGGGGGCTAGCGGGACCGAGCAGTACTTC

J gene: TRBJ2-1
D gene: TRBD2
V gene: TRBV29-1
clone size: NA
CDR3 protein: CSVDGWTSFKEQFF
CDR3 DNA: TGCAGCGTTGATGGGTGGACTAGCTTTAAAGAGCAGTTCTTC

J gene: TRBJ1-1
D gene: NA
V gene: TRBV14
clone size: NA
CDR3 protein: CASSPTRQKGTEAFF
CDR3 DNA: TGTGCCAGCAGCCCTACCCGACAGAAGGGGACTGAAGCTTTCTTT

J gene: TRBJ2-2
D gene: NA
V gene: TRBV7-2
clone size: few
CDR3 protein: CASAGNTGELFF
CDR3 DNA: TGTGCCAGCGCCGGGAACACCGGGGAGCTGTTTTTT

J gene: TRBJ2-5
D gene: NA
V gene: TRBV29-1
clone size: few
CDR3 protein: CSVEPRGGTQYF
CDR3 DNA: TGCAGCGTTGAACCCCGGGGTGGGACCCAGTACTTC

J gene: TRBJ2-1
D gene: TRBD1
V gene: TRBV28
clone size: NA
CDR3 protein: CASSAGTGIYNEQFF
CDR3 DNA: TGTGCCAGCAGCGCCGGGACAGGGATCTACAATGAGCAGTTCTTC

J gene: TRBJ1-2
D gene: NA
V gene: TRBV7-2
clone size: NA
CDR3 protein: CASSLAHRINYGYTF
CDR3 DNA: TGTGCCAGCAGCTTAGCGCATCGCATTAACTATGGCTACACCTTC

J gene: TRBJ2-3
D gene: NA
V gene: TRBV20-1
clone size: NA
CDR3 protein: CSASLRAAEDTQYF
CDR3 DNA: TGCAGTGCTAGCCTAAGGGCCGCCGAGGATACGCAGTATTTT

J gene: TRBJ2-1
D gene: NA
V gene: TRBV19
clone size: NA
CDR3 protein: CASSILGPRGEQFF
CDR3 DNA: TGTGCCAGTAGTATTCTTGGGCCACGCGGTGAGCAGTTCTTC

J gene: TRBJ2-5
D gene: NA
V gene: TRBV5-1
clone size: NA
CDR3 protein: CASSLGDGVIATQYF
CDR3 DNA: TGCGCCAGCAGCTTGGGAGATGGGGTGATTGCGACCCAGTACTTC

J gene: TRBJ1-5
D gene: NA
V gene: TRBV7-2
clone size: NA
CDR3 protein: CASSASWGAGQPQHF
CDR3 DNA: TGTGCCAGCAGCGCCAGTTGGGGAGCCGGTCAGCCCCAGCATTTT

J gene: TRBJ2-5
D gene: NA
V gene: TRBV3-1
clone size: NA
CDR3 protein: CASSQDGLAGETQYF
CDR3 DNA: TGTGCCAGCAGCCAAGACGGATTGGCGGGGGAGACCCAGTACTTC

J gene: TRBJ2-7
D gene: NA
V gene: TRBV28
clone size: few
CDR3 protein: CASSLSQGFYEQYF
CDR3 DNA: TGTGCCAGCAGTTTATCCCAGGGTTTCTACGAGCAGTACTTC

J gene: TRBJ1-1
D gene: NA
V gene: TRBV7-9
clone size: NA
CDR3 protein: CASSLRQGKNTEAFF
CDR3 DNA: TGTGCCAGCAGCTTGAGGCAGGGGAAAAACACTGAAGCTTTCTTT

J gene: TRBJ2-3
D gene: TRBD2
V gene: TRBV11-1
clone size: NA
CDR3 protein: CASSAGTSGGWAFGTDTQYF
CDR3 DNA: TGTGCCAGCAGCGCCGGGACTAGCGGGGGATGGGCTTTTGGCACAGATACGCAGTATTTT

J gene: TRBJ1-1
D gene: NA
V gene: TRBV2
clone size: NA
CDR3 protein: CASSEYRGRTEAFF
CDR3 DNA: TGTGCCAGCAGTGAATATAGGGGAAGAACTGAAGCTTTCTTT

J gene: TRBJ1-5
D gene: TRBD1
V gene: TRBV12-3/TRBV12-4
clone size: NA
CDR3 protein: CASSTYRGKLSNQPQHF
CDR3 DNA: TGTGCCAGCAGTACGTACAGGGGAAAGCTGAGCAATCAGCCCCAGCATTTT

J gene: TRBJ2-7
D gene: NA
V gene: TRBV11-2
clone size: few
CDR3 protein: CASSPRTVSYEQYF
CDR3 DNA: TGTGCCAGCAGCCCTAGGACAGTTTCCTACGAGCAGTACTTC

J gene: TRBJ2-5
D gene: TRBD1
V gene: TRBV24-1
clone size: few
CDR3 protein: CATGAGGQETQYF
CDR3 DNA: TGTGCCACCGGAGCAGGGGGCCAAGAGACCCAGTACTTC

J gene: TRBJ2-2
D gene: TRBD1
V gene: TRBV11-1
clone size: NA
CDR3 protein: CASSSITGTGKGTGELFF
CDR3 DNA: TGTGCCAGCAGCTCAATCACCGGGACAGGGAAGGGAACCGGGGAGCTGTTTTTT

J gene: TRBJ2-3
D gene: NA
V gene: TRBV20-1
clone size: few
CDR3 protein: CSARTTTGTTDTQYF
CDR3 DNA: TGCAGTGCGCGGACTACAACCGGGACCACAGATACGCAGTATTTT

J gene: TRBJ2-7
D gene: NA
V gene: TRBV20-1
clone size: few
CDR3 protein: CSGGSPGVQYF
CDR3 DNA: TGCAGTGGCGGATCCCCGGGTGTGCAGTACTTC

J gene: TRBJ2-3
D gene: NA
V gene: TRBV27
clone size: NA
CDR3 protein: CASTTTLTDTQYF
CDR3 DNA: TGTGCCAGCACCACGACTCTCACAGATACGCAGTATTTT

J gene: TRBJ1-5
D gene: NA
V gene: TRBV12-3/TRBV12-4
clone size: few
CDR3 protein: CASSEGTRRDF
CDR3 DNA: TGTGCCAGCAGTGAAGGGACTCGACGGGATTTT

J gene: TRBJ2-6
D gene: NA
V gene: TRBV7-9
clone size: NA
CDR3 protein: CASSPLPFGANVLTF
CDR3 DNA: TGTGCCAGCAGCCCCCTCCCCTTTGGGGCCAACGTCCTGACTTTC

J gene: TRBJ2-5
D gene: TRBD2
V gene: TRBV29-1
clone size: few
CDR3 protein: CSVKAGGEKETQYF
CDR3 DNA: TGCAGCGTTAAGGCGGGAGGAGAAAAAGAGACCCAGTACTTC

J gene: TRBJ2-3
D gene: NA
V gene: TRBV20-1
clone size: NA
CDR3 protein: CSARGRSPGTQYF
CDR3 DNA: TGCAGTGCTAGGGGACGGTCGCCTGGTACGCAGTATTTT

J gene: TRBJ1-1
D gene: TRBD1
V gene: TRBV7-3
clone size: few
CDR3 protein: CASSRQGADTEAFF
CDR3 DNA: TGTGCCAGCAGTCGACAGGGGGCGGACACTGAAGCTTTCTTT

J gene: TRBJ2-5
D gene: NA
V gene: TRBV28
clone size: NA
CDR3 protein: CASSLFVGLETQYF
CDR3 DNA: TGTGCCAGCAGTTTATTTGTCGGGTTGGAGACCCAGTACTTC

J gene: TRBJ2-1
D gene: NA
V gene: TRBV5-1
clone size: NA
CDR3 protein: CASSSGAVSSYNEQFF
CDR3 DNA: TGCGCCAGCAGCTCAGGAGCGGTTAGCTCCTACAATGAGCAGTTCTTC

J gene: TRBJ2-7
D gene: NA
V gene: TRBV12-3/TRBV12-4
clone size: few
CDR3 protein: CASTQDSSSYEQYF
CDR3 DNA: TGTGCCAGCACCCAGGACAGCTCCTCCTACGAGCAGTACTTC

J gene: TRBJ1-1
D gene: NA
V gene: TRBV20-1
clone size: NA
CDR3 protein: CSSFPREKAFF
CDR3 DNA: TGCAGTTCATTCCCCAGGGAGAAAGCTTTCTTT

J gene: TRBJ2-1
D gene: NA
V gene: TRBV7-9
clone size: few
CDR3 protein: CASNSRSLSHEQFF
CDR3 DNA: TGTGCCAGCAACTCACGAAGCTTATCACATGAGCAGTTCTTC